This is a list of T cell receptor beta chains from one sample in a study of cytomegalovirus exposure and HLA in healthy donors. Data came from immunoSEQ multiplex PCR; TCRdb stores just in-frame clones and leaves some out. Of tens of thousands of clones listed, roughly 91% are singletons. The source material was PBMCs. These TCRs come from a woman between 18 and 29 years old in good health and CMV-seronegative. CDR3s include the opening cysteine and the closing phenylalanine or tryptophan. D genes are given only for firm matches. Clone size, where shown, is once, few, many, or a class for clones that have expanded.

.,.,TRBJ1-1,TRBV25-1,TGTGCCAGCAGTGCCCCCGTCGGGGAGGGGGACACTGAAGCTTTCTTT,CASSAPVGEGDTEAFF
TRBD1,.,TRBJ1-1,TRBV9,TGTGCCAGCAGCCCGCGACAGGGGGCCCTGAACACTGAAGCTTTCTTT,CASSPRQGALNTEAFF
.,.,TRBJ1-1,TRBV14,TGTGCCAGCAGCCAAGAAGGTGGGGGGTATACTGAAGCTTTCTTT,CASSQEGGGYTEAFF
.,.,TRBJ2-1,TRBV7-9,TGTGCCAGCATCCAAAGCGGGCGGTGGATGCCTGAGCAGTTCTTC,CASIQSGRWMPEQFF
TRBD1,.,TRBJ1-1,TRBV4-1,TGCGCCAGCAGCCGCCGGAGAGTCCGGGACAGGGGACTTAACACTGAAGCTTTCTTT,CASSRRRVRDRGLNTEAFF
TRBD2,.,TRBJ2-3,TRBV19,TGTGCCTCTGGACTAGCGGGGCCAGATACGCAGTATTTT,CASGLAGPDTQYF
TRBD2,.,TRBJ2-1,TRBV6-1,TGTGCCAGCAGTACTAGCGGGAGTTACAATGAGCAGTTCTTC,CASSTSGSYNEQFF
TRBD1,.,TRBJ1-3,TRBV5-1,TGCGCCAGCAGCCAAGGGACAGGGACTGGAAACACCATATATTTT,CASSQGTGTGNTIYF
.,.,TRBJ2-7,TRBV5-5,TGTGCCAGCAGCTTGTACGCAAGCGGCACTTACGAGCAGTACTTC,CASSLYASGTYEQYF
TRBD1,.,TRBJ1-3,TRBV18,TGTGCCAGCTCACCAACGGGACAGGGGCTGGGAAACACCATATATTTT,CASSPTGQGLGNTIYF
.,once,TRBJ2-3,TRBV4-2,TGTGCCAGCAGCCAAGATCGAGGGGGAGGGTCAGATACGCAGTATTTT,CASSQDRGGGSDTQYF
.,.,TRBJ2-2,TRBV9,TGTGCCAGCAGCCCCCGGATCGGGGGAGTGGGCACCGGGGAGCTGTTTTTT,CASSPRIGGVGTGELFF
TRBD1,.,TRBJ1-2,TRBV6-1,TGTGCCAGCAGTGGGGACAGGGTGGGAGATGGCTACACCTTC,CASSGDRVGDGYTF
.,.,TRBJ1-4,TRBV29-1,TGCAGCGTTGGGGGTTTTAGGGGGTATGATGAAAAACTGTTTTTT,CSVGGFRGYDEKLFF
.,.,TRBJ1-3,TRBV30,TGTGCCTCCTCAGGGGCCCTACACACCATATATTTT,CASSGALHTIYF
.,.,TRBJ1-4,TRBV7-9,TGTGCCAGCAGCTTCAACCCACCACAGGCAACTAATGAAAAACTGTTTTTT,CASSFNPPQATNEKLFF
TRBD1,.,TRBJ1-5,TRBV28,TGTGCCAGCAGCCTAGGACAGGGCAGCAATCAGCCCCAGCATTTT,CASSLGQGSNQPQHF